Following are 24 T cell receptor beta chains from one sample sequenced in a study of blood T cell repertoires in COVID-19. Profiled with immunoSEQ multiplex PCR; TCRdb holds only in-frame clones, not every one. The sample includes about 490,000 clones, roughly 88% of them seen just once. The sample was peripheral blood. Receptors originate from a human donor in a cohort sampled during active COVID-19.

This clone showed up just once. The gene calls are TRBV19 and TRBJ1-4; TRBD1 is a possible D gene (5 bases). In germline, CDR1 is LNHDA, CDR2 SQIVND (reference sequence). The CDR3 is 16 amino acids. V was cut by 4 bases and J by 1 base, with 13 bases left in between. The CDR3 DNA is TGTGCCAGTAGTAGGTCCCAGGGAGGAACTAATGAAAAACTGTTTTTT. Its translation is CASSRSQGGTNEKLFF.

CDR3 in DNA: TGTGCCAGTAGTATAGGACAGGGCCGATGGGGCCACACTGAAGCTTTCTTT. Translating gives CASSIGQGRWGHTEAFF. This chain connects TRBV19 to TRBJ1-1, with 7 bases lining up with TRBD1. The CDR3 runs 17 residues. Germline values: CDR1 LNHDA, CDR2 SQIVND (reference sequence). V lost 1 base and J lost 3; bases outside the gene matches: 11.

This chain connects TRBV5-4 to TRBJ2-7; unclear D gene. V dropped 0 bases and J dropped 1 base, with 5 bases sitting between them. This CDR3 is built from 13 residues. Per the germline V gene, CDR1 is SGHNT and CDR2 is YYREEE (reference sequence). The CDR3 spells CASSLEYSYEQYF. The DNA of the CDR3 is TGTGCCAGCAGCTTGGAATATTCCTACGAGCAGTACTTC.

This clone was seen just once. CDR3 sequence (DNA): TGTGCCAGCAGCCAAGACGCGGGGACCTCCTACAATGAGCAGTTCTTC. Protein product: CASSQDAGTSYNEQFF. The chain uses TRBV3-1 (or the pseudogene TRBV3-2) and TRBJ2-1; possibly TRBD2 for D (6 bases). V was cut by 0 bases and J by 0 bases, with 9 bases left in between. This CDR3 spans 16 amino acids. The germline gives CDR1 LGHDT, CDR2 YNNKEL (reference sequence).

This clone has a single count. V usage is TRBV30 and J usage is TRBJ2-2, with 8 bases aligning to TRBD2. The CDR3 has 14 amino acids. V was pared by 4 bases and J by 5 bases, with 6 bases of the junction left unmatched. Germline lookup yields CDR1 GTSNPN and CDR2 SVGIG (reference sequence). The CDR3 protein is CAWKAGVGTGELFF. CDR3 nucleotides: TGTGCCTGGAAAGCGGGAGTTGGGACCGGGGAGCTGTTTTTT.

This chain connects TRBV4-1 to TRBJ2-3; TRBD2 aligns across 12 bases. CDR3 length: 17 residues. J was trimmed by 2 bases and V by 1 base; bases with no gene match: 4. Germline CDR1 reads MGHRA; CDR2 reads YSYEKL. Here the CDR3 reads CASSQVTSGSFTDTQYF. The CDR3 nucleotides are TGCGCCAGCAGCCAAGTGACTAGCGGGAGCTTCACAGATACGCAGTATTTT.

The J gene is TRBJ2-3, the V gene TRBV30, with D tentatively TRBD2 (6 bases). V lost 0 bases to trimming and J lost 4 bases, with 11 bases between them. The CDR3 has 14 amino acids. Per germline, CDR1 GTSNPN and CDR2 SVGIG (reference sequence). CDR3 nucleotide sequence: TGTGCCTGGAGTGTCGGAGGAGGGGCAGATACGCAGTATTTT. Amino acid sequence: CAWSVGGGADTQYF.

This clone was picked up a small number of times. This rearrangement joins TRBV3-1 (or the pseudogene TRBV3-2) to TRBJ2-7; 9 positions match TRBD2. The CDR3 covers 14 residues. Unmatched junction bases numbered 4, after V lost 5 bases and J lost 2 bases. CDR1 and CDR2 (germline): LGHDT, YNNKEL (reference sequence). In DNA, the CDR3 is TGTGCCAGCAGCGGCTCTAGCGGGGCCTACGAGCAGTACTTC. Residues: CASSGSSGAYEQYF.

The chain links TRBV15 to TRBJ2-7, with TRBD2 matching 7 bases. The CDR3 runs 15 residues. The V gene end was trimmed by 1 base and the J gene end by 7 bases; junction bases not matched to a gene: 10. In germline, CDR1 is LNHNV, CDR2 YYDKDF (reference sequence). DNA of the CDR3: TGTGCCACCAGCAGAGTACTAGCGCGGGCGAAAGAGCAGTACTTC. Protein product: CATSRVLARAKEQYF.

In this sample, this clone turned up once. The V and J genes are TRBV28 and TRBJ1-2; D gene unclear. Trimming removed 5 bases at V and 8 bases at J, with 21 bases between. CDR1 and CDR2 from the germline V gene are MDHEN and SYDVKM. The CDR3 runs 15 residues. CDR3 region: CASSTSGLPNGGYTF. As DNA, the CDR3 is TGTGCCAGCAGTACCTCAGGCCTCCCAAACGGCGGCTACACCTTC.

This clone was seen once. The chain has TRBV21-1 and TRBJ1-5; the D segment call TRBD1 is taken from the table without a DNA check. TRBV21-1 represents a pseudogene. This CDR3 has 17 amino acids. The CDR3 region is CASSKLQGAQNNQPQHF. The CDR3 DNA reads TGTGCCAGCAGCAAACTCCAGGGGGCGCAGAACAATCAGCCCCAGCATTTT.

The rearrangement links TRBV29-1 to TRBJ1-2, with D maybe TRBD1 (5 bases). This CDR3 has 13 residues. Germline V gene sequence: CDR1 SQVTM, CDR2 ANQGSEA. V was trimmed by 7 bases and J by 4 bases, leaving 16 bases between them. Here the CDR3 reads CSASYRSGYGYTF. CDR3 nucleotides: TGCAGCGCTAGTTACAGGTCCGGCTATGGCTACACCTTC.

The rearrangement links TRBV12-3 or TRBV12-4 to TRBJ1-2; D is perhaps TRBD1 (5 bases). The CDR3 totals 13 residues. Trimming took off 3 bases at V and 6 bases at J, with 11 bases between the two ends. The CDR3 protein is CASSFGQGHGYTF. The DNA for the CDR3 is TGTGCCAGCAGTTTTGGGCAGGGCCATGGCTACACCTTC.

The chain employs TRBV7-2 and TRBJ2-7; 10 bases map to TRBD1. The CDR3 is 14 residues long. Trimming took 2 bases from V and 5 from J; bases not matched to a gene: 3. Per the germline V gene, CDR1 is SGHTA and CDR2 is FQGNSA. This CDR3 is CASSLQGQGDEQYF. In nucleotides, the CDR3 is TGTGCCAGCAGCTTACAAGGACAGGGGGACGAGCAGTACTTC.

The CDR3 sequence: CASSPTSGWTAEQFF. CDR3 coding DNA: TGTGCCAGCTCCCCCACTAGCGGGTGGACCGCTGAGCAGTTCTTC. The chain uses TRBV18 and TRBJ2-1, with 9 bases lining up with TRBD2. The germline gives CDR1 KGHSH, CDR2 LQKENI. With V trimmed by 6 bases and J by 9 bases, 12 bases remained unmatched. The CDR3 extends over 15 amino acids.

There are a few counts of this clone. The chain employs TRBV3-1 (or the pseudogene TRBV3-2) and TRBJ1-1, with unresolved D. Trimming removed 1 base at V and 3 bases at J, with 6 bases between. CDR1 is LGHDT and CDR2 is YNNKEL in the germline V gene (reference sequence). There are 13 residues in the CDR3. The DNA for the CDR3 is TGTGCCAGCAGCCAAGGGCCCCACACTGAAGCTTTCTTT. Encoded protein: CASSQGPHTEAFF.

This chain uses TRBV15 with TRBJ2-3; D remains ambiguous. Trimming took off 4 bases at V and 5 bases at J, with 4 bases between the two ends. The CDR3 runs 11 residues. The germline gives CDR1 LNHNV, CDR2 YYDKDF (reference sequence). The CDR3 bases are TGTGCCACCAGCAAGCAAGATACGCAGTATTTT. It yields the protein CATSKQDTQYF.

The J gene is TRBJ1-3, the V gene TRBV7-9, with 7 bases fitting TRBD1. The CDR3 has 15 amino acids. The germline gives CDR1 SEHNR, CDR2 FQNEAQ (reference sequence). The J segment lost 5 bases and the V segment lost 2 bases, leaving 6 bases of the junction unmatched. In DNA, the CDR3 is TGTGCCAGCAGCTTATCCACAGGGGTGAGAAACACCATATATTTT. It translates to CASSLSTGVRNTIYF. Using reference TRBV7-9 and TRBJ1-3 for the parts outside the CDR3, the full variable domain is DTGVSQNPRHKITKRGQNVTFRCDPISEHNRLYWYRQTLGQGPEFLTYFQNEAQLEKSRLLSDRFSAERPKGSFSTLEIQRTEQGDSAMYLCASSLSTGVRNTIYFGEGSWLTVV.

J is TRBJ2-7 and V is TRBV6-5; 10 bases agree with TRBD1. V gave up 6 bases and J gave up 3 bases; unmatched junction bases: 8. In germline, CDR1 is MNHEY, CDR2 SVGAGI. CDR3 length: 15 residues. CDR3 in amino acids: CASSYDRDRGYEQYF. DNA of the CDR3: TGTGCCAGCAGCTATGACCGGGACAGGGGCTACGAGCAGTACTTC.

The chain is built from TRBV7-9 and TRBJ2-7; TRBD1 matches at 7 bases. Germline values: CDR1 SEHNR, CDR2 FQNEAQ (reference sequence). The CDR3 totals 16 residues. V dropped 1 base and J dropped 2; count of bases not matched to a gene: 8. CDR3 in DNA: TGTGCCAGCAGCTTAGGGACAGGTATGGATGCCTACGAGCAGTACTTC. It translates to CASSLGTGMDAYEQYF. Complete variable domain (other parts from reference TRBV7-9 and TRBJ2-7): DTGVSQNPRHKITKRGQNVTFRCDPISEHNRLYWYRQTLGQGPEFLTYFQNEAQLEKSRLLSDRFSAERPKGSFSTLEIQRTEQGDSAMYLCASSLGTGMDAYEQYFGPGTRLTVT.

The CDR3 DNA reads as TGTGCCAGCTCACCCGACAGGGGGCCGGGAAACACCATATATTTT. Translated: CASSPDRGPGNTIYF. This sequence joins TRBV18 and TRBJ1-3; the match to TRBD1 covers 10 bases. Germline V gives CDR1 KGHSH, CDR2 LQKENI. The length of the CDR3 is 15 residues. With V trimmed by 3 bases and J by 4 bases, 3 bases remained unmatched.

V and J are TRBV6-5 and TRBJ1-1; possibly TRBD1 for D (6 bases). CDR1 is MNHEY and CDR2 is SVGAGI in the germline V gene. This CDR3 has 13 residues. Trimming took off 7 bases at V and 1 base at J, with 10 bases between the two ends. The DNA of the CDR3 is TGTGCCAGCACGGGGGGCAGGAACACTGAAGCTTTCTTT. It specifies CASTGGRNTEAFF.

J is TRBJ1-1 and V is TRBV28; D is possibly TRBD1 (6 bases). The germline gives CDR1 MDHEN, CDR2 SYDVKM. The CDR3 covers 14 residues. V was pared by 6 bases and J by 4 bases, with 15 bases between. CDR3 region: CASRLSGGPTEAFF. In DNA form, the CDR3 reads TGTGCCAGCAGGTTAAGCGGGGGGCCCACTGAAGCTTTCTTT.

Only a few counts were recorded for this clone. The chain carries TRBV10-3 and TRBJ1-4; D possibly corresponds to TRBD1 (6 bases). This CDR3 has 15 amino acids. The V and J ends lost 4 bases and 6 bases respectively, with 15 bases between them. The germline gives CDR1 ENHRY, CDR2 SYGVKD. Here the CDR3 reads CAISVSGQLDEKLFF. The CDR3 nucleotides read TGTGCCATCAGTGTAAGTGGACAGCTTGATGAAAAACTGTTTTTT.